What follows is one T cell receptor (beta chain) and its context. The sample has other DNA sequences that encode this CDR3 too. This sample was taken from a study of shared clonotypes between healthy human individuals. Across the whole study: Aged between 18 and 49, the donors were two women and a few men.

The naive CD8 population came from CD45RO-negative cells selected for CCR7, without terminally differentiated effector memory CD45RA+ cells. An even split of each subset's genomic DNA across several immunoSEQ plates was performed. TCRdb's copy holds only in-frame clones and misses some; the assay was immunoSEQ multiplex PCR. The repertoire holds roughly 2 million clones, roughly 95% seen once, with more than 0.95% in the top ten. This CDR3 contains 15 residues. Trimming cost V 2 bases and J 0 bases, with 6 bases left between them. Germline CDR1 is SGDLS and CDR2 is YYNGEE. The source is a man younger than 35 in good health. The specimen sequenced was naive CD8+ T cells sorted from blood. The rearrangement joins TRBV9 to TRBJ1-6; D gene unclear. The CDR3 loop reads CASSVGSSYNSPLHF. The CDR3 nucleotides are TGTGCCAGCAGCGTTGGCAGCTCCTATAATTCACCCCTCCACTTT.